Listed below are T cell receptor beta chains from one sample, sequenced in a study of blood T cells in healthy people across ages. TCRdb redid the calling of the 5' RACE reads with MiXCR, one entry per CDR3 protein. The sample includes over 750,000 distinct CDR3 sequences, around 25% seen only once; the top ten take more than 7.5%. These data also formed part of another study, on T cells of mothers and their children.

Sequencing input: blood. All receptors derive from a boy aged 10-17 years in good health. The CDR3 runs from the conserved cysteine through the conserved F or W. A D gene is named only where the DNA matches it firmly. Clone size is not always given. Where it is, it says once, few, many or a class for expanded clones.

V gene	clone size	CDR3 length	J gene	D gene	CDR3 DNA	CDR3 protein
TRBV20-1	few	15	TRBJ2-7	TRBD2	TGCAGTGCTAGTTCCAGCGGGGGCCTCTCCTACGAGCAGTACTTC	CSASSSGGLSYEQYF
TRBV14	few	15	TRBJ2-7	NA	TGTGCCGGCAGCCAACTAGGGCCTTTGACCTACGAGCAGTACTTC	CAGSQLGPLTYEQYF
TRBV12-3/TRBV12-4	few	15	TRBJ2-5	NA	TGTGCCAGCAGCCCATCGGGACACAGAGGAGAGACCCAGTACTTC	CASSPSGHRGETQYF
TRBV25-1	few	13	TRBJ2-7	TRBD1	TGTGCCAGCAGTGCCGCAGGGGGCGCAGAGCAGTACTTC	CASSAAGGAEQYF
TRBV11-2	many	14	TRBJ2-5	NA	TGTGCCAGCAGCTTCTTCGCTTGGGAAGAGACCCAGTACTTC	CASSFFAWEETQYF
TRBV5-1	NA	14	TRBJ2-5	NA	TGCGCCAGCAGATGGGGAGGAGTCGAGGAGACTCAGTACTTC	CASRWGGVEETQYF
TRBV2	NA	14	TRBJ1-1	TRBD1	TGTGCCAGCAGTGGGGACAGGGGGCACACTGAAGCTTTCTTT	CASSGDRGHTEAFF
TRBV28	few	13	TRBJ2-7	NA	TGTGCCAGCGATGACACGAGCTCCTACGAGCAGTACTTC	CASDDTSSYEQYF
TRBV7-9	few	16	TRBJ1-4	TRBD1	TGTGCCAGCAGCTTTCCGTCGGGACAGACAGATGAAAAACTGTTTTTT	CASSFPSGQTDEKLFF
TRBV7-9	once	15	TRBJ2-7	NA	TGTGCCAGCAGCCCCTCGGGCAAGGTTCCCTACGAGCAGTACTTC	CASSPSGKVPYEQYF
TRBV5-1	NA	16	TRBJ2-1	TRBD2	TGCGCCAGCAGCTTCTCCGAACTAGCGGGGACCAATGAGCAGTTCTTC	CASSFSELAGTNEQFF
TRBV5-1	NA	17	TRBJ2-2	TRBD2	TGCGCCAGCATTGAGGGGCTAGCGGGTGTTAACACCGGGGAGCTGTTTTTT	CASIEGLAGVNTGELFF
TRBV5-1	NA	14	TRBJ2-5	NA	TGCGCCCAACCACCTCCTAAGGGGGGAGAGACCCAGTACTTC	CAQPPPKGGETQYF
TRBV20-1	NA	14	TRBJ2-1	TRBD2	TGCAGTGCCAGGACTAGCGGGAGCGTCGATGAGCAGTTCTTC	CSARTSGSVDEQFF
TRBV6-6	few	14	TRBJ1-4	NA	TGTGCCAGCAGGGCGGGACGGCTTAATGAAAAACTGTTTTTT	CASRAGRLNEKLFF
TRBV10-2	NA	16	TRBJ2-7	NA	TGCGCCAGCAGTGAGTCGGTGTGGCCAGGGGCCTACGAGCAGTACTTC	CASSESVWPGAYEQYF
TRBV29-1	NA	15	TRBJ2-1	NA	TGCAGCGTTGAAGAGGTGCCGGGGTCCTACAATGAGCAGTTCTTC	CSVEEVPGSYNEQFF
TRBV5-5	few	20	TRBJ2-1	NA	TGTGCCAGCAGCCACTCGGATGTTTATATTGCGGGTACCTCCTACAATGAGCAGTTCTTC	CASSHSDVYIAGTSYNEQFF
TRBV29-1	NA	12	TRBJ2-5	NA	TGCAGCGTTGCCGAGGTCCCAGAGACCCAGTACTTC	CSVAEVPETQYF
TRBV2	NA	15	TRBJ2-5	TRBD1	TGTGCCAGCAGCGCAAGGGGACAGGCCCAAGAGACCCAGTACTTC	CASSARGQAQETQYF
TRBV12-3/TRBV12-4	NA	15	TRBJ2-5	NA	TGTGCCAGCAGTCCGCACGTGGGGAACCAAGAGACCCAGTACTTC	CASSPHVGNQETQYF
TRBV29-1	NA	15	TRBJ2-5	NA	TGCAGTGGTGTTCCGTGGCGGGGAAGGACAGAGACCCAGTACTTC	CSGVPWRGRTETQYF
TRBV12-3/TRBV12-4	few	15	TRBJ2-7	TRBD2	TGTGCCAGCAGTTCGGGACTAGCGGGAGTCGGCGAGCAGTACTTC	CASSSGLAGVGEQYF
TRBV4-3	NA	15	TRBJ1-1	NA	TGCGCCAGCAGCCAAGATTCTACTATAGCCTCTGAAGCTTTCTTT	CASSQDSTIASEAFF
TRBV6-2/TRBV6-3	NA	15	TRBJ2-2	TRBD2	TGTGCCGCGGGACTAGCGGGGGCCGAAGGCGGGGAGCTGTTTTTT	CAAGLAGAEGGELFF
TRBV4-3	NA	16	TRBJ2-2	NA	TGCGCCAGCAGCCAAGTCGTAGGATCAGGCACCGGGGAGCTGTTTTTT	CASSQVVGSGTGELFF
TRBV2	NA	15	TRBJ1-4	NA	TGTGCCAGCAGTTCAGAGGGACGGAACAATGAAAAACTGTTTTTT	CASSSEGRNNEKLFF
TRBV19	few	13	TRBJ2-3	NA	TGTGCCAGTAGTATAGGGGCGACAGATACGCAGTATTTT	CASSIGATDTQYF
TRBV7-8	few	20	TRBJ2-7	NA	TGTGCCAGCAGCCCGCTGCTAGCGAAGACAGGTCGCACGGGACCCTACGAGCAGTACTTC	CASSPLLAKTGRTGPYEQYF
TRBV9	few	17	TRBJ2-4	NA	TGTGCCAGCAGCGTACGCGGTGGGGACCTAGCCAAAAACATTCAGTACTTC	CASSVRGGDLAKNIQYF
TRBV20-1	NA	11	TRBJ2-5	NA	TGCAGTGCACACTTCTTCGGGACCCAGTACTTC	CSAHFFGTQYF
TRBV5-1	NA	18	TRBJ1-1	TRBD1	TGCGCCAGCAGCCATCCGGGACAGGGTGTTGTGATAGGCACTGAAGCTTTCTTT	CASSHPGQGVVIGTEAFF
TRBV12-3/TRBV12-4	NA	12	TRBJ2-7	NA	TGTGCCAGCAGCCCAGATGGGATCCACAGAGACTTC	CASSPDGIHRDF
TRBV12-3/TRBV12-4	few	15	TRBJ1-4	NA	TGTGCCAGCAGTTTCGGACGGGGACATAATGAAAAACTGTTTTTT	CASSFGRGHNEKLFF
TRBV20-1	few	12	TRBJ1-2	NA	TGCGTCGCGAATCATTTTAACTATGGCTACACCTTC	CVANHFNYGYTF
TRBV27	NA	16	TRBJ2-2	NA	TGTGCCAGCAGTCCGGAGGGGGCTGGGAACACCGGGGAGCTGTTTTTT	CASSPEGAGNTGELFF
TRBV11-2	few	15	TRBJ1-4	NA	TGTGCCAGCAGCTTAGTGGGGGCCACACGGGAAAAACTGTTTTTT	CASSLVGATREKLFF